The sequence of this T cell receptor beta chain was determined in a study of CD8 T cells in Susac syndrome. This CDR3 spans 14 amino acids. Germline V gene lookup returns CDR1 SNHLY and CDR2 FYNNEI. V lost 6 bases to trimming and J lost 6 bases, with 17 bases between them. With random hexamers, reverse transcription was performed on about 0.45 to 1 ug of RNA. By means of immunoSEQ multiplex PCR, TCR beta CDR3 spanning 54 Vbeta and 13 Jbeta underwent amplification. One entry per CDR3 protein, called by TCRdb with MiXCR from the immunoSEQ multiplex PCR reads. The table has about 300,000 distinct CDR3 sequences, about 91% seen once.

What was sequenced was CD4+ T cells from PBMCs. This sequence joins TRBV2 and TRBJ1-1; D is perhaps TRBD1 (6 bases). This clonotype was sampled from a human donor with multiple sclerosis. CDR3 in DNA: TGTGCCAGCAGGGAACAGGGAGGTGTATCTGAAGCTTTCTTT. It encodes CASREQGGVSEAFF.